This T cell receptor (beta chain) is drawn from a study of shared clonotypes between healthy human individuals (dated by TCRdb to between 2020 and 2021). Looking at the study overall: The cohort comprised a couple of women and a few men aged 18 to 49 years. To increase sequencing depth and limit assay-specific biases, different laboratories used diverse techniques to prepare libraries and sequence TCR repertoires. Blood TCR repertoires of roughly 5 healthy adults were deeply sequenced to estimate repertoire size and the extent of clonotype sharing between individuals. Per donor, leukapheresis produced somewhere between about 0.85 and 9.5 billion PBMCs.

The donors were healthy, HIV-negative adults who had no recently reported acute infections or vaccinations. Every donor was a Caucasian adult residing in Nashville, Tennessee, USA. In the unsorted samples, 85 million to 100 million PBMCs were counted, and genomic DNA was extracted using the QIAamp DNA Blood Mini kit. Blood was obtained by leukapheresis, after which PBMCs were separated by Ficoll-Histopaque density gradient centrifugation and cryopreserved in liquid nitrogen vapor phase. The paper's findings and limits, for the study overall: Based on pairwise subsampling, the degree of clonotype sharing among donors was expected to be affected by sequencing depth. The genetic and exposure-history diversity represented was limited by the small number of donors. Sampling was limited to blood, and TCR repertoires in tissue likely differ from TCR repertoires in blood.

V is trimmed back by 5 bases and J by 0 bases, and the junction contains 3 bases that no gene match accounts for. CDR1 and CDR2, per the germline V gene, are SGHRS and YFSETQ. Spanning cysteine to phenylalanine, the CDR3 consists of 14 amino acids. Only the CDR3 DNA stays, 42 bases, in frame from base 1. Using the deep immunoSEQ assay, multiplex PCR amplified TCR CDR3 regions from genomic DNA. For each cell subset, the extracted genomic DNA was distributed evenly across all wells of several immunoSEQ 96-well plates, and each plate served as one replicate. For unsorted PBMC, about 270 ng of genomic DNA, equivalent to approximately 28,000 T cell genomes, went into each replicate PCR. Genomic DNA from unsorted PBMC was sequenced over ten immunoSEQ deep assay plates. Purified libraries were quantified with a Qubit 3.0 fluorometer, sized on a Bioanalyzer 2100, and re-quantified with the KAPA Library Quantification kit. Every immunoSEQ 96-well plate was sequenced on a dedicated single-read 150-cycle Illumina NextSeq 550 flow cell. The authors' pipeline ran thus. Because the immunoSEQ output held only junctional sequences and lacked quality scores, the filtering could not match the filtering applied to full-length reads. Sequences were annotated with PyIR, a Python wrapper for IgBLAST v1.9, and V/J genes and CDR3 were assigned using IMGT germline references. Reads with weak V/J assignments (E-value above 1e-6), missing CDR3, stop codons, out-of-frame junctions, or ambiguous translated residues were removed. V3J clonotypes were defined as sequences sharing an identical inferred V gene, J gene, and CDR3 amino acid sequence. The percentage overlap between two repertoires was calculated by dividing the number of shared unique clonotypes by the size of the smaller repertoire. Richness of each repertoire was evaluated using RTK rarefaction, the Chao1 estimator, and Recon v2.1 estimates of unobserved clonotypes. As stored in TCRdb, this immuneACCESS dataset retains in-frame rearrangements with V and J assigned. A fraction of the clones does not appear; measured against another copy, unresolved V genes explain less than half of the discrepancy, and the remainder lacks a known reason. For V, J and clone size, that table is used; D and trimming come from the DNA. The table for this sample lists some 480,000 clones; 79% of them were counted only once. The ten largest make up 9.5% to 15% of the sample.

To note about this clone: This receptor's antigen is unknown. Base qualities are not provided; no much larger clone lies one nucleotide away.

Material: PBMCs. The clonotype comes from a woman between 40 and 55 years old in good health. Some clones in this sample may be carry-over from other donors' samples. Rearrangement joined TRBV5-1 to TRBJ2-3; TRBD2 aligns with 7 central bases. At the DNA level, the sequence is TGCGCCAGCAGGGCTAGCGGAAGCACAGATACGCAGTATTTT. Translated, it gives CASRASGSTDTQYF. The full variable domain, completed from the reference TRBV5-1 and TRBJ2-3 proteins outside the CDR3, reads KAGVTQTPRYLIKTRGQQVTLSCSPISGHRSVSWYQQTPGQGLQFLFEYFSETQRNKGNFPGRFSGRQFSNSRSEMNVSTLELGDSALYLCASRASGSTDTQYFGPGTRLTVL.